The sequence of this T cell receptor (beta chain) was determined in a study of synovial regulatory T cells in juvenile arthritis. Germline CDR1 SGHVS, CDR2 FQNEAQ. The CDR3 length is 15 residues. No coding sequence is recorded. The repertoire was sequenced with immunoSEQ multiplex PCR; TCRdb's copy has only in-frame clones and lacks some. The sample holds approximately 9,500 clones. This chain joins TRBV7-8 and TRBJ2-2. This clonotype was obtained from a donor aged 2-30 years with juvenile idiopathic arthritis. Input material: Treg cells from blood. Subset here: remaining (HLA-DR-negative) circulating blood Treg cells. CDR3 protein: CASESEGLSTGELFF.